This T cell receptor beta chain was identified in a study of cytomegalovirus exposure and HLA in healthy donors. Though nominally healthy at sampling, donors likely had unrecorded immune exposures. PCR employed 60 Vbeta and 13 Jbeta primers. In the source study's methods: Some 80 million unique TCR beta chains, roughly 10 million shared, were counted in a later analysis. The table came from immunoSEQ multiplex PCR; TCRdb's copy has only in-frame clones and leaves some out. V and J calls and clone size are as listed in that table; D and trimming were resolved from the DNA. The data contain about 210,000 clones, 65% to 90% of them singletons. Study findings and constraints: As a later analysis revealed, most CMV-associated TCR beta chains appeared HLA-restricted. Likely technical artifact: a cluster of highly shared sequence variants.

In the case of this clone: Antigen: not known.

This receptor was taken from a young woman in good health and CMV-seronegative. The sequencing sample was made of PBMCs.

CDR3 sequence reads: CASSFVPWGTRGLVYF. CDR3 bases: TGTGCCAGCAGTTTTGTGCCTTGGGGGACAAGGGGCCTGGTCTACTTC. The chain couples TRBV27 to TRBJ2-7; weak D call: TRBD1 (6 bases). V was shortened by 3 bases and J by 13 bases, with 28 bases between the two germline ends. Germline V gene data show CDR1 as MNHEY and CDR2 as SMNVEV (reference sequence). The CDR3 runs 16 residues.